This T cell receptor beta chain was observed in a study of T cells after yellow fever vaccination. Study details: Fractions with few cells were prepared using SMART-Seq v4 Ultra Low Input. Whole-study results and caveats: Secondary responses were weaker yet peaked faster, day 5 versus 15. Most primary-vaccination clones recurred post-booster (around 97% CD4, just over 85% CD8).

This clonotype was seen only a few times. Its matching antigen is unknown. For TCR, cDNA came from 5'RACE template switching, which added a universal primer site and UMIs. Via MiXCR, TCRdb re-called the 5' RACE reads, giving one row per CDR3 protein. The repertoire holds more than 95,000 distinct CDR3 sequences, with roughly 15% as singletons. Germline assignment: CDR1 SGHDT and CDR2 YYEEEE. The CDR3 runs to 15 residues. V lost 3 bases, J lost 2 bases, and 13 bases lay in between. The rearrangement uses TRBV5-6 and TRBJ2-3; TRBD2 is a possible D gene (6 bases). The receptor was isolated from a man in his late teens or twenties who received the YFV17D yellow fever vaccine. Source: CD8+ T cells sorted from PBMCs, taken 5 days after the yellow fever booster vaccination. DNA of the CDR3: TGTGCCAGCAGCTGGGGGGAATACGACACAGATACGCAGTATTTT. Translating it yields CASSWGEYDTDTQYF.